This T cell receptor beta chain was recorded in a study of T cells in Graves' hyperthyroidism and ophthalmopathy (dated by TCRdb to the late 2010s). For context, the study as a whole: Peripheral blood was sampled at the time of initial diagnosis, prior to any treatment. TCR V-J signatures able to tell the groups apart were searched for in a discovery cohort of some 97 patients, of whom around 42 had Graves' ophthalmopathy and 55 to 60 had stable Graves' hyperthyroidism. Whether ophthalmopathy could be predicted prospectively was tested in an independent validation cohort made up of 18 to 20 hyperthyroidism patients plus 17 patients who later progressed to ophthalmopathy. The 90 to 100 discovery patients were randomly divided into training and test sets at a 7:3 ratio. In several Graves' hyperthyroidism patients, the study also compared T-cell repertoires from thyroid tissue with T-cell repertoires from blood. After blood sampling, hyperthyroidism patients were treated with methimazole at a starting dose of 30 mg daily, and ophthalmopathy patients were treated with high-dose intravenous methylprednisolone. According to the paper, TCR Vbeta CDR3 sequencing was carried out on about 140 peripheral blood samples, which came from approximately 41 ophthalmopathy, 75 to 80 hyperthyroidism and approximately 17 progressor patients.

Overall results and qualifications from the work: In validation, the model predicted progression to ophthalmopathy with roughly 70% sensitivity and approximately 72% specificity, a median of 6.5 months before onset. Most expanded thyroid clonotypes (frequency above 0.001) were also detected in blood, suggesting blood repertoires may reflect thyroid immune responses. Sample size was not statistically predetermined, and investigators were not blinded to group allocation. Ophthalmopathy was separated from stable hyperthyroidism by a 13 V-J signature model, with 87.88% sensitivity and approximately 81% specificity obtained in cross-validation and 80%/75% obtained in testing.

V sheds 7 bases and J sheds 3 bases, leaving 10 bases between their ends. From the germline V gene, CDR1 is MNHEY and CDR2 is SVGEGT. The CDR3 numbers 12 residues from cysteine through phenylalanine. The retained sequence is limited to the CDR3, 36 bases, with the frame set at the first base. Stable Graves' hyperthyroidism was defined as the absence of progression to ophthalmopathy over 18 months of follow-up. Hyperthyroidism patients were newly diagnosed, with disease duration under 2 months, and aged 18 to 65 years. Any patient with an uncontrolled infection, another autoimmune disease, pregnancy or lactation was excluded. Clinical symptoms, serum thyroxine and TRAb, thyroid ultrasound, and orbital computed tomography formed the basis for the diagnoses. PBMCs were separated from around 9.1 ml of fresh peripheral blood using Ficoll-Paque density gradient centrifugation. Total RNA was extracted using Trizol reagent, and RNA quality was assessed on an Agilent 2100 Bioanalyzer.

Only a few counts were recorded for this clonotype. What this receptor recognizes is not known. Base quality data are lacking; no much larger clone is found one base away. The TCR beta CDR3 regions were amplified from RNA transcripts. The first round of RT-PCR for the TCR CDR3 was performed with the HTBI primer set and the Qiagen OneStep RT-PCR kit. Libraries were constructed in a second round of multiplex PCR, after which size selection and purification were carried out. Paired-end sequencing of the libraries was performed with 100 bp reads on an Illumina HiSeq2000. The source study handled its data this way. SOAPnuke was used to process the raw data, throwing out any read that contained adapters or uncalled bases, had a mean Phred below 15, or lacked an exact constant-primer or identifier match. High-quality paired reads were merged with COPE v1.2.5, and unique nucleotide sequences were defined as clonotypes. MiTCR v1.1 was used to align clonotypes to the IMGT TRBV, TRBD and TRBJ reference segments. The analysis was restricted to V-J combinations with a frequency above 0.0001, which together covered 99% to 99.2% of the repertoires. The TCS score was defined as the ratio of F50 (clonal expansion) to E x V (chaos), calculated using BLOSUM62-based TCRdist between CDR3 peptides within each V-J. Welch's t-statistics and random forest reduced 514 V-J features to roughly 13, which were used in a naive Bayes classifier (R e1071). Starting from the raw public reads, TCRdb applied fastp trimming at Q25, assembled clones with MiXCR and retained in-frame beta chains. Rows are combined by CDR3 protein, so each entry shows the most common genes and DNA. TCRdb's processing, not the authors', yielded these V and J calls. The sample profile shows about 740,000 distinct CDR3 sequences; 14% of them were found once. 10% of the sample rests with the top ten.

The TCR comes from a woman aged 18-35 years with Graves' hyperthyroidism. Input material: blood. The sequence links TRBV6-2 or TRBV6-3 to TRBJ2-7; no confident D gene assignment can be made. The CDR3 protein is CASTQDYYEQYF. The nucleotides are TGTGCCAGCACCCAAGATTACTACGAGCAGTACTTC.